The TCR beta chain described here comes from a study of blood T cell repertoires in COVID-19. Method: immunoSEQ multiplex PCR; TCRdb's copy keeps in-frame clones and lacks some. The sample consists of 350,000 to 500,000 clones, over 75% of them appearing once. The CDR3 covers 14 residues. Per germline, CDR1 SGHTA and CDR2 FQGNSA. V lost 0 bases and J 2 bases, leaving 8 bases between the germline ends. The origin of this receptor is a woman aged 18-29 years who had been exposed to COVID-19. This sequence joins TRBV7-2 and TRBJ2-7; possible D gene TRBD2, 5 bases. Sequencing used PBMCs or T cells enriched from blood (not recorded which). The CDR3 loop is CASSLAQRAYEQYF. Here the CDR3 DNA reads TGTGCCAGCAGCTTAGCGCAGAGGGCCTACGAGCAGTACTTC.